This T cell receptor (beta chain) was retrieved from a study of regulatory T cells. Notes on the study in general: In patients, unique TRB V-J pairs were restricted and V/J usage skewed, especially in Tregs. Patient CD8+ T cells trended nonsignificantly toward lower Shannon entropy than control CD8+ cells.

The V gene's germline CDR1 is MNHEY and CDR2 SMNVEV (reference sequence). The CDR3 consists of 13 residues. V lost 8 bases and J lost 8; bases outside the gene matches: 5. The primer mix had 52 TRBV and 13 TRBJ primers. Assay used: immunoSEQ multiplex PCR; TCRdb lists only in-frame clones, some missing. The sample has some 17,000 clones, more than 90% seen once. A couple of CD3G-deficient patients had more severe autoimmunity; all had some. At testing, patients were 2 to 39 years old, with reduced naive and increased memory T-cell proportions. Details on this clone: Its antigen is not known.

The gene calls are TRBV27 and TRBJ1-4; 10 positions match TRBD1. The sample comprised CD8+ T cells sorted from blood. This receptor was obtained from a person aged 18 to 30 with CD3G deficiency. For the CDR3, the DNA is TGTGCCAGCCAGGGGACAGGGGACGAAAAACTGTTTTTT. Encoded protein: CASQGTGDEKLFF.